A selection of T cell receptor beta chains follows, all from one sample in a study of STAT5B mutations in CD4+ large granular lymphocyte leukemia. Only in-frame clones appear in the TCRdb table, and some are missing; sequencing was by immunoSEQ multiplex PCR. The sample holds around 23,000 clones, 75% to 85% seen once. The sequenced material came from CD4+ T cells from blood buffy coats. Source of these receptors: a human donor in good health. The CDR3 runs from the conserved cysteine through the conserved F or W. The D gene is left open where the match is weak. Not all rows give a size; the values are once, few, many and, for expanded clones, a class.

CDR3 length: 13; clone size: once; V gene: TRBV19; D gene: .; J gene: TRBJ1-5; CDR3 protein: CASSIGGNQPQHF; CDR3 DNA: TGTGCCAGTAGTATAGGGGGGAATCAGCCCCAGCATTTT
CDR3 length: 13; clone size: .; V gene: TRBV30; D gene: TRBD2; J gene: TRBJ2-3; CDR3 protein: CAWSAGTSIAQYF; CDR3 DNA: TGTGCCTGGAGTGCCGGGACTAGCATTGCGCAGTATTTT
CDR3 length: 15; clone size: .; V gene: TRBV5-1; D gene: TRBD2; J gene: TRBJ2-7; CDR3 protein: CASSREGDGAYEQYF; CDR3 DNA: TGCGCCAGCAGCCGGGAGGGGGACGGGGCCTACGAGCAGTACTTC
CDR3 length: 13; clone size: .; V gene: TRBV5-6; D gene: .; J gene: TRBJ2-1; CDR3 protein: CASSLVHNNEQFF; CDR3 DNA: TGTGCCAGCAGCTTGGTGCACAATAATGAGCAGTTCTTC
CDR3 length: 15; clone size: .; V gene: TRBV6-1; D gene: .; J gene: TRBJ1-5; CDR3 protein: CASRNQQFSNQPQHF; CDR3 DNA: TGTGCCAGCAGAAACCAACAGTTTAGCAATCAGCCCCAGCATTTT
CDR3 length: 13; clone size: once; V gene: TRBV9; D gene: .; J gene: TRBJ1-3; CDR3 protein: CASSEGFGNTIYF; CDR3 DNA: TGTGCCAGCAGCGAGGGCTTTGGAAACACCATATATTTT
CDR3 length: 12; clone size: .; V gene: TRBV7-9; D gene: .; J gene: TRBJ1-6; CDR3 protein: CASQNSLSPLHF; CDR3 DNA: TGTGCCAGTCAAAACAGCTTATCACCCCTCCACTTT
CDR3 length: 14; clone size: .; V gene: TRBV7-9; D gene: .; J gene: TRBJ2-3; CDR3 protein: CASSSPPLADTQYF; CDR3 DNA: TGTGCCAGCAGCTCCCCCCCTCTAGCAGATACGCAGTATTTT
CDR3 length: 15; clone size: .; V gene: TRBV15; D gene: TRBD1; J gene: TRBJ1-2; CDR3 protein: CATSRERDRGYGYTF; CDR3 DNA: TGTGCCACCAGCAGAGAGAGAGACAGGGGGTATGGCTACACCTTC
CDR3 length: 13; clone size: once; V gene: TRBV6-5; D gene: .; J gene: TRBJ1-2; CDR3 protein: CASSYSGRGGYTF; CDR3 DNA: TGTGCCAGCAGTTATAGTGGGCGCGGTGGCTACACCTTC
CDR3 length: 14; clone size: .; V gene: TRBV30; D gene: .; J gene: TRBJ2-1; CDR3 protein: CAWSVGAPYNEQFF; CDR3 DNA: TGTGCCTGGAGTGTAGGGGCCCCCTACAATGAGCAGTTCTTC
CDR3 length: 15; clone size: .; V gene: TRBV5-3; D gene: .; J gene: TRBJ2-5; CDR3 protein: CARIPRGSQIETQYF; CDR3 DNA: TGTGCCAGAATCCCCCGGGGAAGCCAAATAGAGACCCAGTACTTC
CDR3 length: 13; clone size: .; V gene: TRBV10-2; D gene: TRBD1; J gene: TRBJ2-7; CDR3 protein: CASSEGTVYEQYF; CDR3 DNA: TGCGCCAGCAGTGAGGGGACAGTCTACGAGCAGTACTTC
CDR3 length: 14; clone size: .; V gene: TRBV5-1; D gene: .; J gene: TRBJ1-1; CDR3 protein: CASSLGGSRTEAFF; CDR3 DNA: TGCGCCAGCAGCTTGGGGGGGAGTCGTACTGAAGCTTTCTTT
CDR3 length: 14; clone size: .; V gene: TRBV9; D gene: TRBD2; J gene: TRBJ2-1; CDR3 protein: CASSVAGGSNEQFF; CDR3 DNA: TGTGCCAGCAGCGTAGCGGGAGGGTCTAATGAGCAGTTCTTC
CDR3 length: 16; clone size: .; V gene: TRBV7-9; D gene: .; J gene: TRBJ1-1; CDR3 protein: CASSLRQLGQNTEAFF; CDR3 DNA: TGTGCCAGCAGCTTAAGGCAGTTAGGACAGAACACTGAAGCTTTCTTT
CDR3 length: 18; clone size: .; V gene: TRBV5-4; D gene: TRBD1; J gene: TRBJ1-4; CDR3 protein: CASSLHRDRGRTNEKLFF; CDR3 DNA: TGTGCCAGCAGCTTGCACCGAGACAGGGGTAGGACTAATGAAAAACTGTTTTTT
CDR3 length: 13; clone size: .; V gene: TRBV2; D gene: TRBD1; J gene: TRBJ2-5; CDR3 protein: CASSGTGRGTQYF; CDR3 DNA: TGTGCCAGCAGCGGGACAGGGAGAGGGACCCAGTACTTC
CDR3 length: 15; clone size: .; V gene: TRBV7-9; D gene: .; J gene: TRBJ2-3; CDR3 protein: CASSPTGRGTDTQYF; CDR3 DNA: TGTGCCAGCAGCCCAACAGGTCGTGGCACAGATACGCAGTATTTT
CDR3 length: 15; clone size: .; V gene: TRBV7-9; D gene: TRBD2; J gene: TRBJ2-7; CDR3 protein: CASSSGLAGVSEQYF; CDR3 DNA: TGTGCCAGCAGCTCAGGACTAGCGGGAGTTAGCGAGCAGTACTTC
CDR3 length: 14; clone size: .; V gene: TRBV5-6; D gene: .; J gene: TRBJ2-5; CDR3 protein: CASSSLGVQETQYF; CDR3 DNA: TGTGCCAGCAGCTCGCTCGGAGTCCAAGAGACCCAGTACTTC
CDR3 length: 18; clone size: .; V gene: TRBV21-1; D gene: .; J gene: TRBJ2-4; CDR3 protein: CASSPPGTHKSGKNIQYF; CDR3 DNA: TGTGCCAGCAGCCCCCCGGGGACGCACAAAAGTGGGAAAAACATTCAGTACTTC
CDR3 length: 13; clone size: .; V gene: TRBV28; D gene: .; J gene: TRBJ2-7; CDR3 protein: CASREGGSNEQYF; CDR3 DNA: TGTGCCAGCAGGGAAGGGGGTTCAAACGAGCAGTACTTC
CDR3 length: 18; clone size: .; V gene: TRBV11-3; D gene: .; J gene: TRBJ2-3; CDR3 protein: CASSLDGAGLASTDTQYF; CDR3 DNA: TGTGCCAGCAGCTTAGATGGGGCAGGCCTGGCTAGCACAGATACGCAGTATTTT
CDR3 length: 15; clone size: .; V gene: TRBV7-9; D gene: TRBD2; J gene: TRBJ2-7; CDR3 protein: CASSLAVAGGVEQYF; CDR3 DNA: TGTGCCAGCAGCTTAGCGGTAGCGGGAGGGGTCGAGCAGTACTTC
CDR3 length: 16; clone size: .; V gene: TRBV9; D gene: TRBD1; J gene: TRBJ2-3; CDR3 protein: CASSEGQGASTDTQYF; CDR3 DNA: TGTGCCAGCAGCGAGGGACAGGGGGCTAGCACAGATACGCAGTATTTT
CDR3 length: 14; clone size: .; V gene: TRBV6-1; D gene: TRBD1; J gene: TRBJ1-1; CDR3 protein: CASTRQGDYVEAFF; CDR3 DNA: TGTGCCAGCACCAGACAGGGGGATTACGTTGAAGCTTTCTTT
CDR3 length: 14; clone size: .; V gene: TRBV11-3; D gene: TRBD1; J gene: TRBJ1-1; CDR3 protein: CASSLNTGGERAFF; CDR3 DNA: TGTGCCAGCAGCTTAAATACAGGGGGTGAGCGGGCTTTCTTT
CDR3 length: 16; clone size: .; V gene: TRBV5-1; D gene: .; J gene: TRBJ2-3; CDR3 protein: CASSLGSLRNTDTQYF; CDR3 DNA: TGCGCCAGCAGCTTGGGGTCGTTGAGAAACACAGATACGCAGTATTTT
CDR3 length: 15; clone size: .; V gene: TRBV11-2; D gene: TRBD2; J gene: TRBJ2-5; CDR3 protein: CASSSIAGRQETQYF; CDR3 DNA: TGTGCCAGCAGTTCAATAGCGGGTCGACAAGAGACCCAGTACTTC
CDR3 length: 13; clone size: few; V gene: TRBV2; D gene: .; J gene: TRBJ1-1; CDR3 protein: CASLGDGNTEAFF; CDR3 DNA: TGTGCCAGCTTAGGGGACGGGAACACTGAAGCTTTCTTT
CDR3 length: 15; clone size: .; V gene: TRBV6-5; D gene: TRBD2; J gene: TRBJ2-5; CDR3 protein: CASSYSTSGSETQYF; CDR3 DNA: TGTGCCAGCAGTTACTCGACTAGCGGGAGTGAGACCCAGTACTTC
CDR3 length: 15; clone size: .; V gene: TRBV6-1; D gene: TRBD2; J gene: TRBJ2-7; CDR3 protein: CASSLLAGGSYEQYF; CDR3 DNA: TGTGCCAGCAGCCTACTAGCGGGAGGTTCTTACGAGCAGTACTTC
CDR3 length: 14; clone size: few; V gene: TRBV5-4; D gene: .; J gene: TRBJ1-1; CDR3 protein: CASSSDVPNTEAFF; CDR3 DNA: TGTGCCAGCAGCTCGGACGTCCCGAACACTGAAGCTTTCTTT
CDR3 length: 15; clone size: .; V gene: TRBV2; D gene: .; J gene: TRBJ2-1; CDR3 protein: CASQRGTRTYNEQFF; CDR3 DNA: TGTGCCAGCCAAAGGGGCACTAGAACCTACAATGAGCAGTTCTTC
CDR3 length: 15; clone size: once; V gene: TRBV9; D gene: .; J gene: TRBJ2-2; CDR3 protein: CASSVGRVGTGELFF; CDR3 DNA: TGTGCCAGCAGCGTAGGACGGGTGGGGACCGGGGAGCTGTTTTTT
CDR3 length: 14; clone size: .; V gene: TRBV5-4; D gene: TRBD1; J gene: TRBJ1-2; CDR3 protein: CASSLGQEENGYTF; CDR3 DNA: TGTGCCAGCAGCCTGGGACAGGAGGAAAATGGCTACACCTTC
CDR3 length: 16; clone size: .; V gene: TRBV13; D gene: TRBD1; J gene: TRBJ1-4; CDR3 protein: CASSWRMTGGSEKLFF; CDR3 DNA: TGTGCCAGCAGCTGGAGGATGACAGGGGGCAGCGAAAAACTGTTTTTT
CDR3 length: 12; clone size: .; V gene: TRBV6-6; D gene: .; J gene: TRBJ2-1; CDR3 protein: CASSYISSEQFF; CDR3 DNA: TGTGCCAGCAGTTACATCAGCAGTGAGCAGTTCTTC
CDR3 length: 18; clone size: .; V gene: TRBV5-1; D gene: TRBD2; J gene: TRBJ2-1; CDR3 protein: CASSLEVPTSGAYNEQFF; CDR3 DNA: TGCGCCAGCAGCTTGGAAGTCCCCACTAGCGGGGCCTACAATGAGCAGTTCTTC
CDR3 length: 16; clone size: .; V gene: TRBV19; D gene: TRBD2; J gene: TRBJ2-1; CDR3 protein: CASSMLPGLAGNEQFF; CDR3 DNA: TGTGCCAGTAGTATGCTACCGGGACTAGCGGGCAATGAGCAGTTCTTC
CDR3 length: 11; clone size: .; V gene: TRBV2; D gene: .; J gene: TRBJ2-2; CDR3 protein: CASSVDGELFF; CDR3 DNA: TGTGCCAGCAGTGTGGACGGGGAGCTGTTTTTT
CDR3 length: 14; clone size: .; V gene: TRBV30; D gene: .; J gene: TRBJ1-6; CDR3 protein: CAWSMGQDNSPLHF; CDR3 DNA: TGTGCCTGGAGTATGGGCCAGGATAATTCACCCCTCCACTTT
CDR3 length: 13; clone size: once; V gene: TRBV2; D gene: .; J gene: TRBJ2-1; CDR3 protein: CASTRSQDNEQFF; CDR3 DNA: TGTGCCAGCACTAGGAGTCAGGACAATGAGCAGTTCTTC
CDR3 length: 16; clone size: .; V gene: TRBV11-3; D gene: TRBD2; J gene: TRBJ2-7; CDR3 protein: CASSSQTSGRPYEQYF; CDR3 DNA: TGTGCCAGCAGCTCGCAAACTAGCGGGAGGCCCTACGAGCAGTACTTC
CDR3 length: 15; clone size: once; V gene: TRBV7-9; D gene: TRBD1; J gene: TRBJ1-2; CDR3 protein: CASSLGDRENYGYTF; CDR3 DNA: TGTGCCAGCAGCTTAGGGGACAGGGAGAACTATGGCTACACCTTC
CDR3 length: 14; clone size: few; V gene: TRBV11-2; D gene: TRBD1; J gene: TRBJ1-2; CDR3 protein: CASSDFQGAVGYTF; CDR3 DNA: TGTGCCAGCAGCGACTTCCAGGGGGCGGTGGGCTACACCTTC
CDR3 length: 14; clone size: .; V gene: TRBV5-1; D gene: TRBD1; J gene: TRBJ2-5; CDR3 protein: CASSFGTVQETQYF; CDR3 DNA: TGCGCCAGCAGCTTTGGGACAGTACAAGAGACCCAGTACTTC
CDR3 length: 17; clone size: .; V gene: TRBV5-8; D gene: .; J gene: TRBJ2-7; CDR3 protein: CASSLGRGRGQLYEQYF; CDR3 DNA: TGTGCCAGCAGCTTGGGGCGGGGTAGGGGGCAGCTCTACGAGCAGTACTTC
CDR3 length: 13; clone size: .; V gene: TRBV28; D gene: TRBD1; J gene: TRBJ2-7; CDR3 protein: CASSPTGPYEQYF; CDR3 DNA: TGTGCCAGCAGTCCGACAGGGCCCTACGAGCAGTACTTC
CDR3 length: 15; clone size: .; V gene: TRBV6-1; D gene: .; J gene: TRBJ2-1; CDR3 protein: CASRSSWQWDNEQFF; CDR3 DNA: TGTGCCAGCAGGTCGAGCTGGCAGTGGGACAATGAGCAGTTCTTC
CDR3 length: 14; clone size: .; V gene: TRBV5-1; D gene: .; J gene: TRBJ1-2; CDR3 protein: CASSTGASNYGYTF; CDR3 DNA: TGCGCCAGCAGTACTGGGGCCAGTAACTATGGCTACACCTTC
CDR3 length: 15; clone size: .; V gene: TRBV7-9; D gene: TRBD1; J gene: TRBJ2-1; CDR3 protein: CASSPRTGVINEQFF; CDR3 DNA: TGTGCCAGCAGTCCTAGGACAGGGGTTATCAATGAGCAGTTCTTC
CDR3 length: 15; clone size: .; V gene: TRBV11-2; D gene: .; J gene: TRBJ1-3; CDR3 protein: CASSFGSSSGNTIYF; CDR3 DNA: TGTGCCAGCAGCTTCGGGTCCTCCTCTGGAAACACCATATATTTT
CDR3 length: 17; clone size: .; V gene: TRBV9; D gene: TRBD2; J gene: TRBJ2-3; CDR3 protein: CASSAGTSGRISDTQYF; CDR3 DNA: TGTGCCAGCAGCGCCGGGACTAGCGGGAGGATCTCAGATACGCAGTATTTT
CDR3 length: 15; clone size: .; V gene: TRBV27; D gene: .; J gene: TRBJ2-1; CDR3 protein: CASSPGWSSYNEQFF; CDR3 DNA: TGTGCCAGCAGCCCGGGATGGAGCTCCTACAATGAGCAGTTCTTC
CDR3 length: 15; clone size: .; V gene: TRBV5-6; D gene: .; J gene: TRBJ1-1; CDR3 protein: CASSSGGTARAEAFF; CDR3 DNA: TGTGCCAGCAGCTCGGGAGGGACGGCGAGGGCTGAAGCTTTCTTT
CDR3 length: 15; clone size: .; V gene: TRBV2; D gene: TRBD1; J gene: TRBJ2-2; CDR3 protein: CASSFDRGHTGELFF; CDR3 DNA: TGTGCCAGCAGTTTTGACAGGGGGCACACCGGGGAGCTGTTTTTT
CDR3 length: 15; clone size: .; V gene: TRBV9; D gene: TRBD1; J gene: TRBJ2-7; CDR3 protein: CASSVGQGVAYEQYF; CDR3 DNA: TGTGCCAGCAGCGTGGGACAGGGGGTCGCATACGAGCAGTACTTC
CDR3 length: 16; clone size: .; V gene: TRBV5-1; D gene: TRBD1; J gene: TRBJ2-2; CDR3 protein: CASSPRTGGVSGELFF; CDR3 DNA: TGCGCCAGCAGCCCTAGGACAGGGGGCGTTTCCGGGGAGCTGTTTTTT